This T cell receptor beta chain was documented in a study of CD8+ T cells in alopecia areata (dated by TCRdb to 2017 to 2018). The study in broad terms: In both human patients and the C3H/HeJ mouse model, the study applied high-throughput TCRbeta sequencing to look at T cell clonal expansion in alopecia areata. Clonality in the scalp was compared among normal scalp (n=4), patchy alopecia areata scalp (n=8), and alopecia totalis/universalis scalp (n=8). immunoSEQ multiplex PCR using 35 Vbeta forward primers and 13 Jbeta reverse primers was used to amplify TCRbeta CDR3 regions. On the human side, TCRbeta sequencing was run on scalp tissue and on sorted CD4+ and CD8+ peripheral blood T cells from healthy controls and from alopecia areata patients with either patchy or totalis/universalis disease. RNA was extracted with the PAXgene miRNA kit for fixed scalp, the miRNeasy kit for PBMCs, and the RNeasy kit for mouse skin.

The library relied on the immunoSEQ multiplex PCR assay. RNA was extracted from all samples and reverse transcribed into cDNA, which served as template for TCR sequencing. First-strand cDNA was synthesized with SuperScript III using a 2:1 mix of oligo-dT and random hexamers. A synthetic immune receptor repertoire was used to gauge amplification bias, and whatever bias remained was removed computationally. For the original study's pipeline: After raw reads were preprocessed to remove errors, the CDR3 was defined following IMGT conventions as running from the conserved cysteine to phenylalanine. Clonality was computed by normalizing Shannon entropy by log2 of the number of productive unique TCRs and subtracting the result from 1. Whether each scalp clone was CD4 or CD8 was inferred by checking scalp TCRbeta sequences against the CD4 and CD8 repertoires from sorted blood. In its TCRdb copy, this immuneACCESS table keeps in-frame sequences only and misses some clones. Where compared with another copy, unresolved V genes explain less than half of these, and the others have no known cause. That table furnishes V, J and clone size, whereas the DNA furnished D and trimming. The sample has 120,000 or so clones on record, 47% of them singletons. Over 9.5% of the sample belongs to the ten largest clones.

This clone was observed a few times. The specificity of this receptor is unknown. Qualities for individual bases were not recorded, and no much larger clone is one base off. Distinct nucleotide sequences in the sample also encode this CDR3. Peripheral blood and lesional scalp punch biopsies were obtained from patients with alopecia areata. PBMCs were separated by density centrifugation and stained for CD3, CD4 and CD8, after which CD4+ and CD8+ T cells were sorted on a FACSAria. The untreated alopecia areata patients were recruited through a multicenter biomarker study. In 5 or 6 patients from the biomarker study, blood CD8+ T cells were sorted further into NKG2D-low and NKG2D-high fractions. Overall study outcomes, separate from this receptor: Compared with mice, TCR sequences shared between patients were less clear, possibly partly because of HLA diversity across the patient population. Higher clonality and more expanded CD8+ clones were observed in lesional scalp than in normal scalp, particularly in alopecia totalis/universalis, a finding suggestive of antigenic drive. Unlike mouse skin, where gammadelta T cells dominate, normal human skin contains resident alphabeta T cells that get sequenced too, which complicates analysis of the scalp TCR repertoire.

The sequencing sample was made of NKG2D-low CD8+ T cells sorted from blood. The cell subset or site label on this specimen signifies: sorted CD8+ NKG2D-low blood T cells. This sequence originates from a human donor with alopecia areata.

The CDR3 protein sequence reads: CASSLGNEQFF. The DNA is as follows: TGTGCCAGCAGCTTGGGCAATGAGCAGTTCTTC. The receptor chain draws on TRBV7-9 and TRBJ2-1, with the identity of the D gene unclear. Including cysteine and phenylalanine, the CDR3 has 11 amino acids. Here the CDR3 DNA is all that survives: 33 bases in frame from base 1. The germline V gene (reference sequence) yields SEHNR for CDR1 and FQNEAQ for CDR2. The junction shows trimming of 3 bases on V and 6 bases on J, plus 3 bases between the germline ends.